Included here is one T cell receptor beta chain sequence, with context. Trimming at V came to 3 bases and at J to 11 bases, leaving 12 bases not matched to a gene. This CDR3 is built from 15 residues. Germline V gene data show CDR1 as SGHNT and CDR2 as YYREEE (reference sequence). The method was immunoSEQ multiplex PCR; TCRdb's version includes in-frame clones alone and lacks a portion of them. The profile shows roughly 59,000 clones, 78% of them singletons. This record comes from a study of blood T cell repertoires in COVID-19. Study summary: T cells, B-cell-depleted T cells, or PBMCs supplied cDNA or gDNA.

The origin of this receptor is a man older than 75 with acute or convalescent COVID-19. Sequences were obtained from peripheral blood. The rearrangement links TRBV5-4 to TRBJ2-1, with 9 bases lining up with TRBD1. In nucleotides, the CDR3 is TGTGCCAGCAGCTCCACAGGGGGCCGCGGTGGGAAGCAGTTCTTC. Its translation is CASSSTGGRGGKQFF.